This T cell receptor (beta chain) comes out of a study of T cell repertoires in cytomegalovirus infection. For the study at large: Recently identified HLA-C-restricted CMV epitopes were among the peptides used. Carrying CMV and the relevant HLA type showed in public TCR beta signatures. General observations from the study: HLA-C-restricted TCR beta clonotypes specific for CMV led the ex vivo response.

As for this clonotype: Its antigen is still unknown.

V lost 0 bases and J lost 7, with 12 bases in between. The CDR3 runs 15 residues. Germline-derived CDR1 and CDR2 are MGHRA and YSYEKL. Via MiXCR, TCRdb re-called the reads, giving one row per CDR3 protein. The sample records roughly 500,000 distinct CDR3 sequences, 33% being singletons. The sequences come from cultured PBMCs, collected from culture after CMV antigen stimulation. V gene TRBV4-1 combines with J gene TRBJ1-4, with D possibly TRBD1 on 6 matching bases. The receptor comes from a human donor in good health (CMV status not recorded). Some clones in this sample may be carry-over from other donors' samples. CDR3 coding DNA: TGCGCCAGCAGCCAAGATGCCAGGGGCCGTGAAAAACTGTTTTTT. It codes for CASSQDARGREKLFF.